This T cell receptor (beta chain) was recovered during a study of T cell responses to AZD1222 COVID-19 vaccine. Findings of the study overall: Recipients of AZD1222 seropositive at baseline numbered only 6 or 7.

Germline values: CDR1 MNHEY, CDR2 SVGEGT. This CDR3 region has 16 residues. Germline trimming cut 0 bases from V and 1 base from J; bases unmatched to any gene: 2. Comment on this clone: Its antigen remains unidentified.

Pooled in the analysis were second doses at about 4 or about 12 weeks. Repertoires were generated with immunoSEQ multiplex PCR, while TCRdb's copy carries only in-frame clones and drops some. The sample shows about 140,000 clones, about 91% of them seen only once. The clonotype comes from an adult who received the AZD1222 COVID-19 vaccine. The starting material was peripheral blood, obtained 28 days after the second AZD1222 dose. V usage is TRBV6-2 or TRBV6-3 and J usage is TRBJ2-1; TRBD2 agrees at 8 bases. The CDR3 DNA is TGTGCCAGCAGTTACTCTCGGGGGGGTTCCTACAATGAGCAGTTCTTC. It codes for CASSYSRGGSYNEQFF.